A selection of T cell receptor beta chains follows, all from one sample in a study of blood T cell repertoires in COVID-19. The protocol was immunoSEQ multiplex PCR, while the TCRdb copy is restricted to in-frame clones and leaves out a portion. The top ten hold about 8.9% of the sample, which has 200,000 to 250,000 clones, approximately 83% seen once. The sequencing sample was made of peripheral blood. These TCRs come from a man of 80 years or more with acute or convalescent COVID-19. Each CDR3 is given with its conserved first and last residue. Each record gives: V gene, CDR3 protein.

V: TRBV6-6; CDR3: CASTRSGLDGYTF
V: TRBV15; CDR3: CATSRDPDSAHF
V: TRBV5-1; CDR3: CASSPEASGGAPDTQYF
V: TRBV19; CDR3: CASGAGTGDWSGYGYTF
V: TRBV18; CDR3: CASSPMGLAGEETQYF
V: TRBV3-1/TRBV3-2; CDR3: CASSQEPRTGDGYTF
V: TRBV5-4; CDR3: CASSPDRRSSYEQYF
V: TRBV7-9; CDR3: CASSIKGQEGSEAFF
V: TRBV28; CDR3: CASSSLDRVIGELFF
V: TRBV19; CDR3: CASSQGFVQPQHF
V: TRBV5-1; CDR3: CASSSQGITGELFF
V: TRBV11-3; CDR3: CASSRGGEAFF
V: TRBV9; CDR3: CASSVGTSGPYEQYF
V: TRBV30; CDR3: CAWSVWSQGAEAFF
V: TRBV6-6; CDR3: CASSATMNTEAFF
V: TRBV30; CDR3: CAWSPGATVSGNTIYF
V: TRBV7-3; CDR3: CASSTSAASHGNEQFF
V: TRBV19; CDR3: CASSLPGGGRNQPQHF
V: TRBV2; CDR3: CASSQWISGRGKTQYF
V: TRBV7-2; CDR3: CASSRGQGAHNEQFF
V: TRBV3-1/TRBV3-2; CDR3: CASRKQGTNEKLFF
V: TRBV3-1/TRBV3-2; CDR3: CATQDGAEQYF
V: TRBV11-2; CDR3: CASSSPSTGYYGYTF
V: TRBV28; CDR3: CASTEASLSNQPQHF
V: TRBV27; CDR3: CASGRLASYNEQFF
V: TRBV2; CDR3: CASSRGQYNEQFF
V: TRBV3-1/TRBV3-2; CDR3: CASSLHRDRGQPQHF
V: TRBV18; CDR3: CASSPGQVYGYTF